The 2 T cell receptor beta chains presented below share a single source sample, sequenced in a study of early T cells in non-severe SARS-CoV-2 infection. TCRdb reprocessed the 5' RACE reads via MiXCR and lists one record per CDR3 protein. The data show 45,000 or so distinct CDR3 sequences, approximately 22% seen once. Sequences were derived from whole blood, sampled at baseline. These TCRs come from an adult who was a healthcare worker with PCR-confirmed SARS-CoV-2 infection or an uninfected control (not recorded which).

The J gene is TRBJ1-2, the V gene TRBV29-1; 9 nucleotides agree with TRBD1. In germline, CDR1 is SQVTM, CDR2 ANQGSEA. This CDR3 spans 12 amino acids. V shed 7 bases and J 8 bases; nucleotides not matched to a gene: 8. This CDR3 reads CSANTGGLGYTF. The CDR3, as DNA: TGCAGCGCCAACACAGGGGGCTTAGGCTACACCTTC.

The CDR3 here is CASSGADTGELFF. The CDR3 DNA sequence: TGTGCCAGCTCAGGGGCGGACACCGGGGAGCTGTTTTTT. The rearrangement uses TRBV18 and TRBJ2-2; the D gene is possibly TRBD1 (5 bases). The length of the CDR3 is 13 residues. The V gene's germline CDR1 is KGHSH and CDR2 LQKENI. The V end lost 5 bases, the J end lost 3 bases, and 7 bases lay between the germline ends. The variable domain in full, completed from reference TRBV18 and TRBJ2-2, reads NAGVMQNPRHLVRRRGQEARLRCSPMKGHSHVYWYRQLPEEGLKFMVYLQKENIIDESGMPKERFSAEFPKEGPSILRIQQVVRGDSAAYFCASSGADTGELFFGEGSRLTVL.